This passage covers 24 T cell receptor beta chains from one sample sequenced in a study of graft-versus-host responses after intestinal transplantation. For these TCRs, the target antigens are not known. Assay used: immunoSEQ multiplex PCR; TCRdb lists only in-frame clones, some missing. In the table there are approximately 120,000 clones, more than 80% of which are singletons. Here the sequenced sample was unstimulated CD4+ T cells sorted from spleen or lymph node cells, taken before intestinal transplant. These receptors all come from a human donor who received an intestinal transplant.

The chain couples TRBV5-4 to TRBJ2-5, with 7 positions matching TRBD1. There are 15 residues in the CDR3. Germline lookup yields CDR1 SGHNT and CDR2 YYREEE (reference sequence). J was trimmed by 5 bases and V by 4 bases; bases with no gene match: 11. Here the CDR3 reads CASSHPSGGRETQYF. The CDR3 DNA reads TGTGCCAGCAGCCATCCCTCAGGGGGTAGGGAGACCCAGTACTTC.

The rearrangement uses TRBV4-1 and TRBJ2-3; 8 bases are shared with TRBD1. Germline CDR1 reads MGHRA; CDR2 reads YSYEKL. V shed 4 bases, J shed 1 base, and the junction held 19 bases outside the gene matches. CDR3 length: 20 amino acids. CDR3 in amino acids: CASSRARAAGGPGGTDTQYF. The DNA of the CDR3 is TGCGCCAGCAGCCGAGCACGGGCGGCAGGGGGCCCCGGGGGCACAGATACGCAGTATTTT.

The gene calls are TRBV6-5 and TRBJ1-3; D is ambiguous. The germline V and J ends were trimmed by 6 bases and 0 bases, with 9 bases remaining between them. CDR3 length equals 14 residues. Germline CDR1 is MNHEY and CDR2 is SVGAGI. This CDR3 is CASSGPTSGNTIYF. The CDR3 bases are TGTGCCAGCAGCGGACCGACCTCTGGAAACACCATATATTTT.

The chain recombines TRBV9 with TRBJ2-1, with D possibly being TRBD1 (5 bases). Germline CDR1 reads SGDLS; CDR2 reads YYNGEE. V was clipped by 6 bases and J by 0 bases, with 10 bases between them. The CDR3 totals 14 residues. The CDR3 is CASNGANSYNEQFF. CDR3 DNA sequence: TGTGCCAGCAATGGGGCGAACTCCTACAATGAGCAGTTCTTC.

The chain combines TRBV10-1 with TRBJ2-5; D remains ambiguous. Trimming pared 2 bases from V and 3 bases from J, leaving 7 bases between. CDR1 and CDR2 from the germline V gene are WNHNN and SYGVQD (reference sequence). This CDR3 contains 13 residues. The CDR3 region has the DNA TGCGCCAGCAGTGAGGATCTCGAAGAGACCCAGTACTTC. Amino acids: CASSEDLEETQYF.

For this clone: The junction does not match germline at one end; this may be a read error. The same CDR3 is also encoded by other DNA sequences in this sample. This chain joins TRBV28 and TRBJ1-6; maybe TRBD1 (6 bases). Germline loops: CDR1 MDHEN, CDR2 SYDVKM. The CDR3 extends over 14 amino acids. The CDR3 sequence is CASSSGQNYSPLHF. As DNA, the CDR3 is TGTGCCAGCAGCTCCGGACAGAATTATTCGCCCCTCCACTTT.

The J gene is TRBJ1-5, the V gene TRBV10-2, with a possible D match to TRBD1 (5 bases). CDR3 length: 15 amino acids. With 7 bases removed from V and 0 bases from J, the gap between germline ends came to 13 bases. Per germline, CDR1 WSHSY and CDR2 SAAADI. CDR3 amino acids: CASKNQGLSNQPQHF. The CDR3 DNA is TGCGCCAGCAAAAACCAGGGACTTAGCAATCAGCCCCAGCATTTT.

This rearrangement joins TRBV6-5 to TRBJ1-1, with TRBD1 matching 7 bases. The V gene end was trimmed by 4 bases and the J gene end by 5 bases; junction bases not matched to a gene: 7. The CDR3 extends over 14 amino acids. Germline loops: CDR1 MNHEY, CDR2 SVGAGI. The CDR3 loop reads CASSFGQGGTEAFF. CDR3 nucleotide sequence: TGTGCCAGCAGTTTTGGGCAGGGGGGGACTGAAGCTTTCTTT.

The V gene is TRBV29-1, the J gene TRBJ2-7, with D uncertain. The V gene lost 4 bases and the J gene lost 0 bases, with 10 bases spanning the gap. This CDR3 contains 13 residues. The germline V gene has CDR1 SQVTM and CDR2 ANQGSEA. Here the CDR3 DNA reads TGCAGCGTTGTCAGTCACAGCTCCTACGAGCAGTACTTC. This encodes CSVVSHSSYEQYF.

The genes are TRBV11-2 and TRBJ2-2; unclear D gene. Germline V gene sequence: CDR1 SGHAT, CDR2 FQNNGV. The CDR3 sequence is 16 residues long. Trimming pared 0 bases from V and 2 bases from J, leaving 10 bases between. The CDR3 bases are TGTGCCAGCAGCTTAGATCCTCTTACAAACACCGGGGAGCTGTTTTTT. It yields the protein CASSLDPLTNTGELFF.

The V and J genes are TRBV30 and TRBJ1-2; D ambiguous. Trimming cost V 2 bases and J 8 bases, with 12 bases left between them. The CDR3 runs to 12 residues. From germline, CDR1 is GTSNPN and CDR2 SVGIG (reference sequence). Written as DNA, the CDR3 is TGTGCCTGGAGTTCGGGGAGATCAGGCTACACCTTC. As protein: CAWSSGRSGYTF.

As DNA, the CDR3 is TGTGCCAGCAGTGTACTCTACACAGATACGCAGTATTTT. It is translated as CASSVLYTDTQYF. V and J are TRBV2 and TRBJ2-3; D remains unclear. The CDR3 spans 13 residues. Germline-derived CDR1 and CDR2 are SNHLY and FYNNEI. Trimming took off 4 bases at V and 2 bases at J, with 7 bases between the two ends.

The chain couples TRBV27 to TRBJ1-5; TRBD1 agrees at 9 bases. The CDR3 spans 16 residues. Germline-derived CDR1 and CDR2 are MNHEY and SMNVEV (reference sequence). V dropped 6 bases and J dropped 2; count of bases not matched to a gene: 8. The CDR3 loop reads CASRGTGTRRNQPQHF. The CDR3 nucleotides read TGTGCCAGCAGGGGGACAGGGACTCGCCGCAATCAGCCCCAGCATTTT.

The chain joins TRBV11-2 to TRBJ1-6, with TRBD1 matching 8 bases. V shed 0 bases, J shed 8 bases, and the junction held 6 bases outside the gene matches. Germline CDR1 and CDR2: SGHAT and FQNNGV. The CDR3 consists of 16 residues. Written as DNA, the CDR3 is TGTGCCAGCAGCTTAGAAGAGGACAGGGCTCATTCACCCCTCCACTTT. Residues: CASSLEEDRAHSPLHF.

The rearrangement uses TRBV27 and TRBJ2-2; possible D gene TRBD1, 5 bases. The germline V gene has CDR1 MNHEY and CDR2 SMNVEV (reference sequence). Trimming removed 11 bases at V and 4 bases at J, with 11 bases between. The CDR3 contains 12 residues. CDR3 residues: CASRQRTGELFF. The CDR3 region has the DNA TGTGCCTCACGACAGCGCACCGGGGAGCTGTTTTTT.

CDR3 sequence (DNA): TGTGCCAGCAGTTTAACTGGGCCAGGGGTATCCTCTGGAAACACCATATATTTT. As protein: CASSLTGPGVSSGNTIYF. The J gene is TRBJ1-3, the V gene TRBV27, with D maybe TRBD1 (6 bases). From germline, CDR1 is MNHEY and CDR2 SMNVEV (reference sequence). V lost 2 bases, J lost 0 bases, and 17 bases lay in between. This CDR3 is built from 18 residues.

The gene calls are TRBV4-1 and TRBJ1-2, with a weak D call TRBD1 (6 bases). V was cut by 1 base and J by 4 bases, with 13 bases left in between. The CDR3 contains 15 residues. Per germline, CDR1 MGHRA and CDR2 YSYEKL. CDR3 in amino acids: CASSQVVQGIYGYTF. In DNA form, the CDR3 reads TGCGCCAGCAGCCAAGTCGTACAGGGAATCTATGGCTACACCTTC.

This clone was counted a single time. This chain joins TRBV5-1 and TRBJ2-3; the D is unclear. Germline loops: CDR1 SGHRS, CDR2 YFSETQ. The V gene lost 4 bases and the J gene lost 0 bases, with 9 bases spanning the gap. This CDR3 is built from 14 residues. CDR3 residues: CASSLRPSTDTQYF. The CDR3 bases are TGCGCCAGCAGCCTACGGCCTAGCACAGATACGCAGTATTTT.

This CDR3 is CASSALGQGWDEQYF. Here the CDR3 DNA reads TGTGCCAGCAGCGCGTTGGGACAGGGATGGGACGAGCAGTACTTC. The V and J genes are TRBV9 and TRBJ2-7, with 9 bases identical to TRBD1. The ends lost 3 bases at V and 5 bases at J; junction bases unmatched: 9. The CDR3 covers 15 residues. Germline V gene lookup returns CDR1 SGDLS and CDR2 YYNGEE.

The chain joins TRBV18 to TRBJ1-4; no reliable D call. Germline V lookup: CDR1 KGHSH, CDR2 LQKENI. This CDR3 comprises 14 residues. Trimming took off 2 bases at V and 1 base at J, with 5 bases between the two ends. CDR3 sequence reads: CASSPVQTNEKLFF. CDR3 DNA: TGTGCCAGCTCACCAGTACAAACTAATGAAAAACTGTTTTTT. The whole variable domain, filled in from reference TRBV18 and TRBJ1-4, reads NAGVMQNPRHLVRRRGQEARLRCSPMKGHSHVYWYRQLPEEGLKFMVYLQKENIIDESGMPKERFSAEFPKEGPSILRIQQVVRGDSAAYFCASSPVQTNEKLFFGSGTQLSVL.

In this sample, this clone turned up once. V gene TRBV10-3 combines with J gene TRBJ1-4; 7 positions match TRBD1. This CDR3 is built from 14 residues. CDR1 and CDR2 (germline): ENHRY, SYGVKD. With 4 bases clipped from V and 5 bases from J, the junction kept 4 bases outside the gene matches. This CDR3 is CAISGTGLNEKLFF. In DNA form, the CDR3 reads TGTGCCATCAGTGGGACAGGCCTAAATGAAAAACTGTTTTTT.

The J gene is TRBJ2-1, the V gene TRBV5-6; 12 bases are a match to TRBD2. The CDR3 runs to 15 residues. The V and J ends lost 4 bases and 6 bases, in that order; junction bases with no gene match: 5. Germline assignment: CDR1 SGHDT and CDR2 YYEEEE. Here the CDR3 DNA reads TGTGCCAGCAGCGGTGGGACTAGCGGGTTCAATGAGCAGTTCTTC. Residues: CASSGGTSGFNEQFF.

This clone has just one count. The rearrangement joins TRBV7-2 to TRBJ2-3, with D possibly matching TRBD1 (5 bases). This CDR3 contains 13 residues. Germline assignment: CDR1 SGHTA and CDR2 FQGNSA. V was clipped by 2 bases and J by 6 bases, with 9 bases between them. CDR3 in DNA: TGTGCCAGCAGCTTACGCAGGGCCGATACGCAGTATTTT. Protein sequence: CASSLRRADTQYF.

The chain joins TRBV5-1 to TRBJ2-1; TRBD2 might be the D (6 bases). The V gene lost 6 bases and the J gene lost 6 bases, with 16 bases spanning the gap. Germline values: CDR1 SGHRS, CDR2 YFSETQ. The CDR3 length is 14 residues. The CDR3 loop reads CASIQNMGGNEQFF. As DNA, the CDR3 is TGCGCCAGCATCCAGAACATGGGGGGCAATGAGCAGTTCTTC.